The 7 T cell receptor beta chains given below trace back to one sample, sequenced in a study of shared clonotypes between healthy human individuals. The assay was immunoSEQ multiplex PCR, and TCRdb's table has in-frame clones only and misses some. The table shows a few million clones, with 80% to 95% occurring only once. Sequencing input: naive CD4+ T cells from PBMCs. Subset indicated: CD45RA+ positively selected. These receptors were taken from a man aged 18 to 35 in good health. Some clones in this sample may be carry-over from other donors' samples.

The rearrangement uses TRBV18 and TRBJ1-1, with unresolved D. CDR1 is KGHSH and CDR2 is LQKENI in the germline V gene. Deletions cut 1 base from V and 3 bases from J, with 3 bases between. The CDR3 extends over 12 amino acids. The CDR3, as DNA: TGTGCCAGCTCACCACAGGACACTGAAGCTTTCTTT. Residues: CASSPQDTEAFF.

The rearrangement links TRBV11-2 to TRBJ2-7; tentatively, D is TRBD2 (5 bases). V was trimmed by 2 bases and J by 2 bases, leaving 10 bases between them. CDR1 is SGHAT, CDR2 FQNNGV, per germline. CDR3 length: 14 amino acids. The CDR3: CASSLSGVTYEQYF. The CDR3 region has the DNA TGTGCCAGCAGCTTATCCGGGGTAACCTACGAGCAGTACTTC.

The J gene is TRBJ1-2, the V gene TRBV28, with a tentative D call TRBD1 (5 bases). This CDR3 is 13 amino acids long. From germline, CDR1 is MDHEN and CDR2 SYDVKM. V lost 6 bases and J 4 bases, leaving 12 bases between the germline ends. Here the CDR3 reads CASRRGARYGYTF. Here the CDR3 DNA reads TGTGCCAGCAGACGTGGGGCTCGCTATGGCTACACCTTC.

The chain employs TRBV6-5 and TRBJ2-7, with D maybe TRBD2 (6 bases). The CDR3 spans 15 residues. Germline-derived CDR1 and CDR2 are MNHEY and SVGAGI. With 0 bases removed from V and 2 bases from J, the gap between germline ends came to 11 bases. Here the CDR3 reads CASSYSRDFTYEQYF. Written as DNA, the CDR3 is TGTGCCAGCAGTTACTCCCGGGACTTCACCTACGAGCAGTACTTC.

The table lists this clone with a few counts. This CDR3 is CSGGSNQPQHF. CDR3 in DNA: TGCAGTGGTGGTAGCAATCAGCCCCAGCATTTT. V and J are TRBV20-1 and TRBJ1-5, with unresolved D. The V end lost 7 bases, the J end lost 0 bases, and 4 bases lay between the germline ends. The CDR3 loop spans 11 amino acids. The germline gives CDR1 DFQATT, CDR2 SNEGSKA (reference sequence).

This clone showed up just a few times. Other DNA sequences within the sample encode an identical CDR3. The CDR3 here is CASSLGQGMNTEAFF. CDR3 DNA: TGTGCCAGCTCACTGGGACAGGGGATGAACACTGAAGCTTTCTTT. The gene calls are TRBV18 and TRBJ1-1, with 10 bases that match TRBD1. The CDR3 extends over 15 amino acids. Germline values: CDR1 KGHSH, CDR2 LQKENI. V was clipped by 4 bases and J by 0 bases; unmatched bases: 2.

The genes are TRBV29-1 and TRBJ2-7; D gene uncertain. Germline assignment: CDR1 SQVTM and CDR2 ANQGSEA. CDR3 size: 14 residues. The V end was cut by 3 bases, the J end by 6 bases, with 18 bases between. The CDR3 spells CSVDPSEKCREQYF. CDR3 bases: TGCAGCGTTGACCCCTCCGAAAAGTGCCGCGAGCAGTACTTC.